What follows are 5 T cell receptor beta chains derived from one specimen sequenced in a study of blood T cells in healthy people across ages. A J-beta primer mix and a sample-barcoded 5' primer were used in a second PCR of roughly 6 to 11 cycles. MiXCR, run by TCRdb on the 5' RACE reads, gives a single entry per CDR3 protein. The sample holds roughly 2 million distinct CDR3 sequences; less than 50% are singletons and the top ten take over 2%. The source material was blood. The receptors shown here come from a middle-aged woman in good health.

This clonotype was seen a few times. The chain uses TRBV9 and TRBJ2-5; D unclear. The V and J ends lost 1 base and 2 bases respectively, with 15 bases between them. Germline assignment: CDR1 SGDLS and CDR2 YYNGEE. CDR3 length equals 16 residues. CDR3 sequence (DNA): TGTGCCAGCAGCGTAACGGGTAGCCGTCGACAAGAGACCCAGTACTTC. Encoded protein: CASSVTGSRRQETQYF.

This chain uses TRBV6-1 with TRBJ1-1, with 10 bases identical to TRBD1. Germline lookup yields CDR1 MNHNS and CDR2 SASEGT. This CDR3 has 15 residues. Trimming removed 5 bases from V and 1 base from J; junction bases left unmatched: 4. The CDR3 here is CASSKDRGRNTEAFF. For the CDR3, the DNA is TGTGCCAGCAGTAAGGACAGGGGGAGGAACACTGAAGCTTTCTTT.

This clonotype was seen only once. The chain combines TRBV9 with TRBJ2-5; D assignment may be TRBD1 or TRBD2 (6 bases each). Trimming took 4 bases from V and 4 from J, leaving 20 bases between them. The germline gives CDR1 SGDLS, CDR2 YYNGEE. The CDR3 is made up of 16 amino acids. The CDR3 sequence: CASSPGGSALVETQYF. The DNA of the CDR3 is TGTGCCAGCAGCCCCGGGGGCTCTGCCTTAGTAGAGACCCAGTACTTC.

V and J are TRBV6-5 and TRBJ2-3, with 7 bases matching TRBD2. V lost 7 bases, J lost 4 bases, and 5 bases stayed unmatched. The CDR3 consists of 13 residues. In germline, CDR1 is MNHEY, CDR2 SVGAGI. The CDR3 DNA is TGTGCCAGCAAACCAAGCGGGGCAGATACGCAGTATTTT. Protein product: CASKPSGADTQYF.

This clonotype was seen just once. V usage is TRBV5-1 and J usage is TRBJ2-1, with TRBD2 identical over 13 bases. CDR1 is SGHRS, CDR2 YFSETQ, per germline. Trimming at V came to 1 base and at J to 1 base, leaving 8 bases not matched to a gene. The CDR3 is 19 residues long. CDR3 sequence: CASSLIGWTSGGSYNEQFF. Written as DNA, the CDR3 is TGCGCCAGCAGCTTGATAGGCTGGACTAGCGGGGGTTCCTACAATGAGCAGTTCTTC. The entire variable domain, with the rest obtained from reference TRBV5-1 and TRBJ2-1, is as follows: KAGVTQTPRYLIKTRGQQVTLSCSPISGHRSVSWYQQTPGQGLQFLFEYFSETQRNKGNFPGRFSGRQFSNSRSEMNVSTLELGDSALYLCASSLIGWTSGGSYNEQFFGPGTRLTVL.